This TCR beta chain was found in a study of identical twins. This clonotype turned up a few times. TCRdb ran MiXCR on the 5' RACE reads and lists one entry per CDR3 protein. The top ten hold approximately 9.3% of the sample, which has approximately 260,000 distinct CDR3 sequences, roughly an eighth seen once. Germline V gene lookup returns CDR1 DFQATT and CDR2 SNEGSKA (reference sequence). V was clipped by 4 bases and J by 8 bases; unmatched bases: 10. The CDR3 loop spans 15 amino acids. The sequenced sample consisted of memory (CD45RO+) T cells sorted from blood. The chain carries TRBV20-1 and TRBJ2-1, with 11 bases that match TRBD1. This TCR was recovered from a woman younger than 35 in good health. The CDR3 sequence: CSATSGTGGIDEQFF. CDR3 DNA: TGCAGTGCTACCTCCGGGACAGGGGGTATAGATGAGCAGTTCTTC.